This T cell receptor (delta chain) stems from a study of gamma-delta T cells after stem cell transplantation (TCRdb year 2016). Libraries were built with RT-PCR. The instrument given in TCRdb is Illumina MiSeq. After TCRdb called clones again from the public reads with CATT, rows with identical DNA were merged. A total of about 2,500 delta-chain clones appear in this sample, 20% to 25% of them only once. The ten biggest clones cover about 29% of the sample. By how much of the sample it makes up, this clone is medium-sized (0.01 to 0.1%). The target of this receptor is not known. Per-base qualities were not stored, and no clone one base away is much larger. Reading from cysteine to phenylalanine, the CDR3 counts 14 amino acids. Kept here is only the CDR3 DNA, which spans 42 bases and is read in frame from base 1. The germline V gene gives CDR1 as TSWWSYY and CDR2 as QGS. V is cut by 0 bases and J by 5 bases, and the space between the germline ends is 10 bases.

The TCR comes from a human donor. It is not recorded whose cells these are; they may come from a transplant donor. The chain is encoded by TRDV1 joined to TRDJ1; confidence is insufficient to name the D gene. The sample was gamma-delta T cells. Here is the DNA: TGTGCTCTTGGGGAACTCTATAAGGGAGATAAACTCATCTTT. The resulting protein is CALGELYKGDKLIF.